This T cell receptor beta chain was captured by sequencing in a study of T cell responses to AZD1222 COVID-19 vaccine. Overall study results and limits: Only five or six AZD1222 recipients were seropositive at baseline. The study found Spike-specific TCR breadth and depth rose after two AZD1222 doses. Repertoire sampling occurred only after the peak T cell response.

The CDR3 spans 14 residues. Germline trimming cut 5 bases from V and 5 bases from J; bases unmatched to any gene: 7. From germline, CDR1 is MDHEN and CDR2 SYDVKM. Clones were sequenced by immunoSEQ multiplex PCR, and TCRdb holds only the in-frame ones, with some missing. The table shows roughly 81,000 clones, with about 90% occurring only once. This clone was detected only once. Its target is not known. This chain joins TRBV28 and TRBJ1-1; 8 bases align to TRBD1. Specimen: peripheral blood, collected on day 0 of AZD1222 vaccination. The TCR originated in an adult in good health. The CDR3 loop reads CASSPWTGSTEAFF. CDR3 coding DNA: TGTGCCAGCAGTCCGTGGACAGGGAGTACTGAAGCTTTCTTT.